This T cell receptor beta chain was sequenced for a study of patients and donors after allogeneic stem cell transplantation. Using its own MiXCR run on the RT-PCR reads, TCRdb lists one record per CDR3 protein. The sample consists of over 350,000 distinct CDR3 sequences, roughly 17% of them appearing once. The ends lost 2 bases at V and 2 bases at J; junction bases unmatched: 2. Germline CDR1 is MNHEY and CDR2 is SVGAGI. The CDR3 spans 14 residues. There are many counts of this clonotype. The source of this sequence is a human donor who was either an allogeneic HSCT recipient or a stem cell or donor lymphocyte infusion donor (not recorded which). It is not recorded whose cells these are; they may come from a transplant donor. This chain links TRBV6-5 with TRBJ2-7; TRBD2 agrees at 8 bases. The sequencing input was blood, either unsorted or a sorted T cell fraction (not recorded which). The CDR3 bases are TGTGCCAGCAGTTACACTAGCGGAGCCTACGAGCAGTACTTC. Its translation: CASSYTSGAYEQYF.